One sample yielded the 12 T cell receptor beta chains listed below, sequenced in a study of T-cell reconstitution after alpha-beta-depleted transplantation in children. Unique molecular identifiers were used to barcode this TCRbeta library. TCRdb re-called the PCR reads through MiXCR, storing one row per CDR3 protein. Counted here are around 480,000 distinct CDR3 sequences, 30% to 35% occurring once; the ten biggest clones make up 2% to 3%. The material sequenced was PBMCs from the stem cell graft donor, taken from the stem cell graft. The source of these receptors is a human donor who donated a stem cell graft to a child with aplastic anemia.

This clonotype occurred a few times. This chain joins TRBV20-1 and TRBJ1-2, with 11 nucleotides matching TRBD1. This CDR3 has 14 residues. The junction had 11 bases not matched to a gene; V was cut back by 6 bases and J by 8 bases. Germline CDR1 is DFQATT and CDR2 is SNEGSKA (reference sequence). The CDR3 sequence is CSAKAGTGGWGYTF. The CDR3 nucleotides are TGCAGTGCAAAAGCCGGGACAGGGGGGTGGGGCTACACCTTC.

This clonotype has just one count. The chain combines TRBV7-2 with TRBJ2-7; a possible D gene is TRBD2 (5 bases). Germline CDR1 reads SGHTA; CDR2 reads FQGNSA. The CDR3 spans 13 residues. V lost 5 bases and J lost 0, with 8 bases in between. The CDR3: CASSERPSYEQYF. Here the CDR3 DNA reads TGTGCCAGCAGCGAGCGGCCCTCCTACGAGCAGTACTTC.

The J gene is TRBJ2-2, the V gene TRBV6-1; D may be TRBD1 or TRBD2 (7 bases each). Germline CDR1 and CDR2: MNHNS and SASEGT. The CDR3 is 14 residues long. Trimming cost V 5 bases and J 7 bases, with 14 bases left between them. Here the CDR3 reads CASSRQGGVGELFF. The CDR3 coding sequence is TGTGCCAGCAGTCGACAGGGAGGGGTCGGGGAGCTGTTTTTT.

This clonotype has only a few counts. The gene calls are TRBV11-2 and TRBJ1-1; possible D gene TRBD1, 5 bases. V was shortened by 1 base and J by 4 bases, with 13 bases between the two germline ends. CDR3 size: 15 residues. CDR1 SGHAT and CDR2 FQNNGV come from the germline V gene. This CDR3 is CASSLAVSGATEAFF. CDR3 bases: TGTGCCAGCAGCTTAGCGGTCAGCGGGGCCACTGAAGCTTTCTTT.

The CDR3 region has the DNA TGTGCCAGCAGCTCCCCCGGACTAGCCTCCTACAATGAGCAGTTCTTC. Encoded protein: CASSSPGLASYNEQFF. The chain couples TRBV7-9 to TRBJ2-1; the match to TRBD2 covers 8 bases. The CDR3 totals 16 residues. J was trimmed by 0 bases and V by 4 bases; bases with no gene match: 5. The germline V gene encodes CDR1 SEHNR and CDR2 FQNEAQ (reference sequence).

The rearrangement joins TRBV7-7 to TRBJ2-5; a weak D match, TRBD2 (6 bases). The ends were cut back, 5 bases at V and 2 bases at J, with 12 bases in the middle. Germline CDR1 and CDR2: SSHAT and FNYEAQ (reference sequence). The CDR3 totals 14 residues. The CDR3 nucleotides are TGTGCCAGCAGCCGACTAGGGCCTCAAGAGACCCAGTACTTC. Translated: CASSRLGPQETQYF.

The genes are TRBV9 and TRBJ1-5; no definite D call. Trimming cost V 4 bases and J 6 bases, with 20 bases left between them. In germline, CDR1 is SGDLS, CDR2 YYNGEE. The CDR3 has 16 amino acids. The DNA for the CDR3 is TGTGCCAGCAGCATCCCTGGCGGGGAGGATGGTCAGCCCCAGCATTTT. It is translated as CASSIPGGEDGQPQHF. The complete variable domain, with remaining parts taken from reference TRBV9 and TRBJ1-5, reads DSGVTQTPKHLITATGQRVTLRCSPRSGDLSVYWYQQSLDQGLQFLIQYYNGEERAKGNILERFSAQQFPDLHSELNLSSLELGDSALYFCASSIPGGEDGQPQHFGDGTRLSIL.

This clonotype was found a few times. The chain carries TRBV20-1 and TRBJ2-7; 8 positions match TRBD1. CDR1 and CDR2 from the germline V gene are DFQATT and SNEGSKA (reference sequence). CDR3 length equals 12 residues. V shed 7 bases and J 3 bases; nucleotides not matched to a gene: 5. DNA for the CDR3: TGCAGTGTAAGGGACAGGATCTACGAGCAGTACTTC. Residues: CSVRDRIYEQYF.

In this sample, this clonotype turned up a few times. The rearrangement uses TRBV6-5 and TRBJ1-1, with D uncertain. Trimming took 0 bases from V and 5 from J, leaving 7 bases between them. The CDR3 covers 13 residues. Germline V gene data show CDR1 as MNHEY and CDR2 as SVGAGI. The CDR3 sequence: CASSYSFRTEAFF. The CDR3 bases are TGTGCCAGCAGTTACTCGTTCAGGACTGAAGCTTTCTTT.

The J gene is TRBJ2-1, the V gene TRBV27; 12 nucleotides align to TRBD2. The germline V gene encodes CDR1 MNHEY and CDR2 SMNVEV (reference sequence). The CDR3 runs 15 residues. V was clipped by 5 bases and J by 7 bases; unmatched bases: 6. Written as DNA, the CDR3 is TGTGCCAGCAGTCGACTAGCGGGAGACAGGAATGAGCAGTTCTTC. Translation: CASSRLAGDRNEQFF.

The CDR3 DNA reads as TGCAGTGCTAGAGATCGGGCGAGAATATGGAATGAGCAGTTCTTC. It specifies CSARDRARIWNEQFF. The chain is built from TRBV20-1 and TRBJ2-1; D is uncertain. The CDR3 is 15 amino acids. V lost 0 bases and J lost 7, with 16 bases in between. Germline V gene sequence: CDR1 DFQATT, CDR2 SNEGSKA (reference sequence).

In its sample, this clonotype was seen a few times. This sequence joins TRBV5-1 and TRBJ1-1, with D possibly TRBD1 on 5 matching bases. The germline V gene encodes CDR1 SGHRS and CDR2 YFSETQ. With 0 bases removed from V and 3 bases from J, the gap between germline ends came to 18 bases. The CDR3 has 17 amino acids. The CDR3 nucleotides are TGCGCCAGCAGCTTGGCACCGGGACTAGGGTTTGACACTGAAGCTTTCTTT. It encodes CASSLAPGLGFDTEAFF.